One and the same sample provided the 14 T cell receptor beta chains below, sequenced in a study of shared clonotypes between healthy human individuals. The data were produced by immunoSEQ multiplex PCR, yet TCRdb's version contains in-frame clones alone and is incomplete. The sample comprises around 2.5 million clones, 93% of which are singletons, and approximately 0.35% rests with the top ten. Input material: naive CD4+ T cells from PBMCs. Regarding subset: CD45RA+ positively selected. Receptor source: a man between 18 and 35 years old in good health. Some clones in this sample may be carry-over from other donors' samples.

The chain joins TRBV7-3 to TRBJ1-1, with 7 positions matching TRBD1. Trimming removed 5 bases from V and 5 bases from J; junction bases left unmatched: 8. Germline assignment: CDR1 SGHTA and CDR2 FQGTGA. The CDR3 sequence is 14 residues long. CDR3 nucleotide sequence: TGTGCCAGCAGCCGGAACAGGGGAGAAACTGAAGCTTTCTTT. The encoded protein is CASSRNRGETEAFF.

The rearrangement links TRBV2 to TRBJ2-7, with D unresolved. Germline V gene sequence: CDR1 SNHLY, CDR2 FYNNEI. Trimming left V 2 bases short and J 6 bases short, with 14 bases between. The CDR3 contains 14 residues. CDR3 sequence reads: CASSELYMATEQYF. CDR3 coding DNA: TGTGCCAGCAGTGAACTTTACATGGCGACCGAGCAGTACTTC.

The rearrangement uses TRBV6-4 and TRBJ2-5; D is perhaps TRBD1 (6 bases). The V gene lost 4 bases and the J gene lost 2 bases, with 8 bases spanning the gap. Germline lookup yields CDR1 MRHNA and CDR2 SNTAGT. There are 13 residues in the CDR3. CDR3 loop: CASSATGQETQYF. The CDR3, as DNA: TGTGCCAGCAGTGCGACAGGTCAAGAGACCCAGTACTTC.

This clone turned up a few times. The CDR3 region is CASSSPGASGNTIYF. CDR3 DNA sequence: TGTGCCAGCAGCTCGCCTGGGGCCTCGGGAAACACCATATATTTT. The chain employs TRBV7-9 and TRBJ1-3, with D possibly being TRBD1 (5 bases). V was trimmed by 4 bases and J by 4 bases, leaving 14 bases between them. The CDR3 spans 15 residues. Germline CDR1 is SEHNR and CDR2 is FQNEAQ (reference sequence).

The CDR3 loop is CASSQLLSGANVLTF. As DNA, the CDR3 is TGTGCCAGCAGCCAATTGTTGTCCGGGGCCAACGTCCTGACTTTC. V is TRBV4-2 and J is TRBJ2-6; D gene unclear. The CDR3 sequence is 15 residues long. V lost 2 bases to trimming and J lost 4 bases, with 9 bases between them. Germline V CDR1 and CDR2: LGHNA, YNFKEQ.

J is TRBJ2-7 and V is TRBV7-2; no clear D gene. Germline assignment: CDR1 SGHTA and CDR2 FQGNSA. The CDR3 spans 14 residues. Trimming removed 4 bases at V and 2 bases at J, with 12 bases between. The CDR3 DNA is TGTGCCAGCAGCTCGGCCCCCTGGGCCTACGAGCAGTACTTC. Translated: CASSSAPWAYEQYF.

This chain links TRBV29-1 with TRBJ1-1; 7 bases fit TRBD1. Per the germline V gene, CDR1 is SQVTM and CDR2 is ANQGSEA. The CDR3 loop spans 13 amino acids. V was clipped by 5 bases and J by 4 bases; unmatched bases: 7. Here the CDR3 DNA reads TGCAGCGTTCTTAACAGGGGCCGCACTGAAGCTTTCTTT. This translates into CSVLNRGRTEAFF.

This clone came up a few times. The V call is TRBV28, the J call TRBJ1-5; possibly TRBD1 for D (5 bases). The CDR3 covers 13 residues. Per germline, CDR1 MDHEN and CDR2 SYDVKM. V was clipped by 7 bases and J by 7 bases, with 14 bases between them. The CDR3: CASTIPGTQPQHF. CDR3 DNA sequence: TGTGCCAGCACTATCCCAGGGACCCAGCCCCAGCATTTT. The whole variable domain, remainder taken from reference TRBV28 and TRBJ1-5, is DVKVTQSSRYLVKRTGEKVFLECVQDMDHENMFWYRQDPGLGLRLIYFSYDVKMKEKGDIPEGYSVSREKKERFSLILESASTNQTSMYLCASTIPGTQPQHFGDGTRLSIL.

Only one count was recorded for this clone. The V gene is TRBV18, the J gene TRBJ2-3; D gene uncertain. The CDR3 is made up of 15 amino acids. Deletions cut 1 base from V and 1 base from J, with 9 bases between. The V gene's germline CDR1 is KGHSH and CDR2 LQKENI. The CDR3, as DNA: TGTGCCAGCTCACCACGACCAAAACGCACAGATACGCAGTATTTT. Protein product: CASSPRPKRTDTQYF.

This chain uses TRBV5-4 with TRBJ2-1; 11 bases align to TRBD2. The CDR3 extends over 20 amino acids. V lost 1 base, J lost 3 bases, and 15 bases stayed unmatched. Germline values: CDR1 SGHNT, CDR2 YYREEE (reference sequence). The CDR3 region is CASSLPTSGSSGFGYNEQFF. The CDR3, as DNA: TGTGCCAGCAGCTTGCCTACTAGCGGGAGTTCGGGATTCGGCTACAATGAGCAGTTCTTC.

There are a few counts of this clone. The CDR3 loop is CASSSSVQPQHF. The CDR3 DNA reads TGTGCCAGCAGTTCTAGTGTTCAGCCCCAGCATTTT. The V gene is TRBV28, the J gene TRBJ1-5; D uncertain. The germline gives CDR1 MDHEN, CDR2 SYDVKM. V dropped 4 bases and J dropped 6 bases, with 7 bases sitting between them. This CDR3 is built from 12 residues.

This chain joins TRBV9 and TRBJ1-3; D is ambiguous. V lost 4 bases, J lost 4 bases, and 6 bases lay in between. The CDR3 totals 12 residues. Germline V gives CDR1 SGDLS, CDR2 YYNGEE. This CDR3 reads CASSPPGNTIYF. The CDR3, as DNA: TGTGCCAGCAGCCCTCCGGGAAACACCATATATTTT.

The chain is built from TRBV9 and TRBJ2-5; 10 nucleotides line up with TRBD2. The CDR3 spans 15 residues. Trimming cost V 4 bases and J 1 base; bases outside gene matches: 4. Germline CDR1 is SGDLS and CDR2 is YYNGEE. The CDR3 nucleotides are TGTGCCAGCAGCCCCCGGACTAGCGGCCAAGAGACCCAGTACTTC. Protein: CASSPRTSGQETQYF.

V gene TRBV11-2 combines with J gene TRBJ2-7, with TRBD2 matching 10 bases. The germline V gene encodes CDR1 SGHAT and CDR2 FQNNGV. The V segment lost 1 base and the J segment 0 bases; nucleotides outside the gene matches: 6. CDR3 size: 17 residues. CDR3 sequence reads: CASSLGGLAPSSYEQYF. The CDR3 bases are TGTGCCAGCAGCTTAGGGGGACTAGCGCCAAGCTCCTACGAGCAGTACTTC.